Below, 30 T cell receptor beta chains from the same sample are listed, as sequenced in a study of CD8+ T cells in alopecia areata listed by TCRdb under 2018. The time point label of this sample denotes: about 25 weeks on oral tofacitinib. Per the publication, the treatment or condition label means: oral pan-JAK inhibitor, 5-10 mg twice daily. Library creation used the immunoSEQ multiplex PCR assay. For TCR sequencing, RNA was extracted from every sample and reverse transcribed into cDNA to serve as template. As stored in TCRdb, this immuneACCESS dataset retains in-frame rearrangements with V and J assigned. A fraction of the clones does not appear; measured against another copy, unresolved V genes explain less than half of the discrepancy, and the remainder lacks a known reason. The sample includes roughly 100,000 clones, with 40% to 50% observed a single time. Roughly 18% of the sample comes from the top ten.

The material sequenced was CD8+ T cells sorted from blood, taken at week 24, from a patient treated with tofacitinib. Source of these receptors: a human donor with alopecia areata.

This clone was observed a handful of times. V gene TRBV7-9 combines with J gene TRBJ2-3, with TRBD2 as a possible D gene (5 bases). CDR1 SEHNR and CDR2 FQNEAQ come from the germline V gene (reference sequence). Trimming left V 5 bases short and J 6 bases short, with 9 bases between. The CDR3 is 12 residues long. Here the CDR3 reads CASSPGVDTQYF. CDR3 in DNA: TGTGCCAGCAGCCCCGGGGTGGATACGCAGTATTTT.

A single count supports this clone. The CDR3 coding sequence is TGTGCCAGCTCACCTCCGAGGTCCTACGAGCAGTACTTC. This encodes CASSPPRSYEQYF. The chain uses TRBV18 and TRBJ2-7; D gene unclear. Germline V gives CDR1 KGHSH, CDR2 LQKENI. Trimming stripped 3 bases from V and 1 base from J, with 7 bases between. The CDR3 length is 13 residues.

The CDR3 here is CASSYGVGALEAFF. The CDR3 nucleotides are TGTGCCAGCAGTTATGGGGTCGGGGCCCTTGAAGCTTTCTTT. The chain is built from TRBV6-5 and TRBJ1-1; D is possibly TRBD1 (5 bases). V was pared by 3 bases and J by 7 bases, with 15 bases between. Germline assignment: CDR1 MNHEY and CDR2 SVGAGI. The CDR3 contains 14 residues.

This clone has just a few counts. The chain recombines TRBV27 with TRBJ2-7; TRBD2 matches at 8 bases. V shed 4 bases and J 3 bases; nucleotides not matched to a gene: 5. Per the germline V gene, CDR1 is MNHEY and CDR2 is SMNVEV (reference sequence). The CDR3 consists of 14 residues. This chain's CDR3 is CASSSGLAGYEQYF. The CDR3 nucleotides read TGTGCCAGCAGTTCTGGACTAGCCGGCTACGAGCAGTACTTC.

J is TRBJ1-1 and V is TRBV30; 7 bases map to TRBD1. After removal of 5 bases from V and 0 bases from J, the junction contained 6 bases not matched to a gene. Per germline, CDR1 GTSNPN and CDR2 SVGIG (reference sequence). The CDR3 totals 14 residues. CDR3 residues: CAWSRGIMNTEAFF. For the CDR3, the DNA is TGTGCCTGGTCCAGGGGGATAATGAACACTGAAGCTTTCTTT. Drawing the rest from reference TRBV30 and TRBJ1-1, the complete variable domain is SQTIHQWPATLVQPVGSPLSLECTVEGTSNPNLYWYRQAAGRGLQLLFYSVGIGQISSEVPQNLSASRPQDRQFILSSKKLLLSDSGFYLCAWSRGIMNTEAFFGQGTRLTVV.

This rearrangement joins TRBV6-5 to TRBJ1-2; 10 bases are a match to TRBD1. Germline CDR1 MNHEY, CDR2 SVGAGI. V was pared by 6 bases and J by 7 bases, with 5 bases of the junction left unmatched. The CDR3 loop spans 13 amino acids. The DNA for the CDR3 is TGTGCCAGCAGCCCGGGACAGGGGATTGGCTACACCTTC. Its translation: CASSPGQGIGYTF.

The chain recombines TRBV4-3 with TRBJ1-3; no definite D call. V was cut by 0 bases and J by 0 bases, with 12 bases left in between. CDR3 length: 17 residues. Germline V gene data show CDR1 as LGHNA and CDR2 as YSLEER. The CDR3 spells CASSQDQAAGSGNTIYF. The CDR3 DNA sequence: TGCGCCAGCAGCCAAGATCAGGCAGCGGGCTCTGGAAACACCATATATTTT.

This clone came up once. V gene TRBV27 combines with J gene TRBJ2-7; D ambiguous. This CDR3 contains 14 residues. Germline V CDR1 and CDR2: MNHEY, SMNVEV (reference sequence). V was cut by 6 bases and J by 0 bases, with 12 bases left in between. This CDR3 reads CASRLIRSSYEQYF. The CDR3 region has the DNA TGTGCCAGCAGACTAATACGTAGCTCCTACGAGCAGTACTTC.

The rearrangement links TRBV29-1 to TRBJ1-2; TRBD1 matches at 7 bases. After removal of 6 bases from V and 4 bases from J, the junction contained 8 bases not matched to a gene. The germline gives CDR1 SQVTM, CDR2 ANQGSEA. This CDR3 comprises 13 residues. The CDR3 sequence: CSVRDRALYGYTF. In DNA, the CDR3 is TGCAGCGTCCGGGACAGAGCTCTCTATGGCTACACCTTC.

CDR3 in DNA: TGTGCCAGCAGCTCCCGGGGGGTGGGGAGAACTAATGAAAAACTGTTTTTT. Translation: CASSSRGVGRTNEKLFF. The chain joins TRBV7-2 to TRBJ1-4, with D possibly being TRBD1 (5 bases). Deletions cut 4 bases from V and 1 base from J, with 16 bases between. The CDR3 is made up of 17 amino acids. Germline CDR1 SGHTA, CDR2 FQGNSA. The whole variable domain, remainder taken from reference TRBV7-2 and TRBJ1-4, is GAGVSQSPSNKVTEKGKDVELRCDPISGHTALYWYRQSLGQGLEFLIYFQGNSAPDKSGLPSDRFSAERTGGSVSTLTIQRTQQEDSAVYLCASSSRGVGRTNEKLFFGSGTQLSVL.

CDR3 residues: CASSQSAGVGHEQYF. The CDR3 coding sequence is TGTGCCAGCAGCCAGTCAGCGGGAGTGGGGCACGAGCAGTACTTC. This rearrangement joins TRBV7-3 to TRBJ2-7; 8 bases map to TRBD2. After removal of 5 bases from V and 5 bases from J, the junction contained 11 bases not matched to a gene. Germline CDR1 is SGHTA and CDR2 is FQGTGA. This CDR3 is 15 amino acids long.

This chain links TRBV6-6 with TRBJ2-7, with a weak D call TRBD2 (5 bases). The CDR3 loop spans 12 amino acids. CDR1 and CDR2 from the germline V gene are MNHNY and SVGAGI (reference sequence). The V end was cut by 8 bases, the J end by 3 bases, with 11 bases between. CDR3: CASLRGGYEQYF. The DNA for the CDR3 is TGTGCCAGCCTCCGGGGTGGCTACGAGCAGTACTTC.

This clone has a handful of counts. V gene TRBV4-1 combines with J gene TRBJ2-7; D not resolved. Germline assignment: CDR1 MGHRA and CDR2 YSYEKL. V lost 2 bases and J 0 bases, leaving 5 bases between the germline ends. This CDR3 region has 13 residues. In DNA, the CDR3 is TGCGCCAGCAGCCAAACAGTCTCCTACGAGCAGTACTTC. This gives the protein CASSQTVSYEQYF.

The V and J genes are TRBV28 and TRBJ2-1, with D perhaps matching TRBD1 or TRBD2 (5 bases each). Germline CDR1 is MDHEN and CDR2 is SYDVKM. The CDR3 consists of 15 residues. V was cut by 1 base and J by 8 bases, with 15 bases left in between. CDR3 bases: TGTGCCAGCAGTTTATTGTCCAGGGAGTGGGATGAGCAGTTCTTC. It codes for CASSLLSREWDEQFF. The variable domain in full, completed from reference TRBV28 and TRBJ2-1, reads DVKVTQSSRYLVKRTGEKVFLECVQDMDHENMFWYRQDPGLGLRLIYFSYDVKMKEKGDIPEGYSVSREKKERFSLILESASTNQTSMYLCASSLLSREWDEQFFGPGTRLTVL.

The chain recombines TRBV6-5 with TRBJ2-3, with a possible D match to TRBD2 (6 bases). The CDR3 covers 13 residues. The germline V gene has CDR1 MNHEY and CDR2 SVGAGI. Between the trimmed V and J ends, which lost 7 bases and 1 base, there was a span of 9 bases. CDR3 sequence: CASTAGRTDTQYF. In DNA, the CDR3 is TGTGCCAGCACAGCGGGTCGCACAGATACGCAGTATTTT.

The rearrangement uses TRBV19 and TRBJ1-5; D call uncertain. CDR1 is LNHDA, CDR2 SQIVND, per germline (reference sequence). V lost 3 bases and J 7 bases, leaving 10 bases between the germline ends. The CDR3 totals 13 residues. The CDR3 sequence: CASSIAGGQPQHF. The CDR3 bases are TGTGCCAGTAGTATTGCAGGAGGGCAGCCCCAGCATTTT.

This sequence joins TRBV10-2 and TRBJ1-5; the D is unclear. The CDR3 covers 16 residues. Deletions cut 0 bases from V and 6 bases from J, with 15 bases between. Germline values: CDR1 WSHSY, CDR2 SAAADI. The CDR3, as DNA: TGCGCCAGCAGTGAGTCTCCGCCCGGGGTGGGTCAGCCCCAGCATTTT. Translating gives CASSESPPGVGQPQHF.

CDR3 bases: TGTGCCAGCAGCTTACCGGGAGGGACGTACGAGCAGTACTTC. Its translation is CASSLPGGTYEQYF. This sequence joins TRBV7-2 and TRBJ2-7, with 8 bases identical to TRBD2. V lost 2 bases and J lost 4; bases outside the gene matches: 4. The CDR3 has 14 amino acids. Per germline, CDR1 SGHTA and CDR2 FQGNSA. The full variable domain, in which reference TRBV7-2 and TRBJ2-7 provide the parts outside the CDR3, is GAGVSQSPSNKVTEKGKDVELRCDPISGHTALYWYRQSLGQGLEFLIYFQGNSAPDKSGLPSDRFSAERTGGSVSTLTIQRTQQEDSAVYLCASSLPGGTYEQYFGPGTRLTVT.

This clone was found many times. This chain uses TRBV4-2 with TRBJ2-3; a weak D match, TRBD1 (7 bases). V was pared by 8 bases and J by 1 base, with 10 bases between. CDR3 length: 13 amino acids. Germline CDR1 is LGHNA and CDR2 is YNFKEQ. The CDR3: CASRGTGTDTQYF. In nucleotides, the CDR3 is TGTGCCAGCCGCGGGACAGGCACAGATACGCAGTATTTT.

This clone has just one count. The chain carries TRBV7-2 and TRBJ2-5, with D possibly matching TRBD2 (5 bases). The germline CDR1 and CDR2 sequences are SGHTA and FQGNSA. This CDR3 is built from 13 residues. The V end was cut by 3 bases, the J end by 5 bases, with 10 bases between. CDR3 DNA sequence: TGTGCCAGCAGCTTCTCGTGGGAGGAGACCCAGTACTTC. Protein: CASSFSWEETQYF.

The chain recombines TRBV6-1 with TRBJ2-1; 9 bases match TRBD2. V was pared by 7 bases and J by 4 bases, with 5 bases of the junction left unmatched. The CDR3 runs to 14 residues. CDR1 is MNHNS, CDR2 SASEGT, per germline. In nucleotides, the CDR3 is TGTGCCAGCAAAGTAGCGGGGGCATACAATGAGCAGTTCTTC. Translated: CASKVAGAYNEQFF.

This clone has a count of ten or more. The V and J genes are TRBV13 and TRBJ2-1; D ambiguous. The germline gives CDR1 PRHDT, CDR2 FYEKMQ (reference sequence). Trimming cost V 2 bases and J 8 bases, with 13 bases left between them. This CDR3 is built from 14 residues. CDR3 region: CASSLKVVSYEQFF. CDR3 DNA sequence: TGTGCCAGCAGCTTAAAGGTAGTATCTTATGAGCAGTTCTTC.

The CDR3 reads CASSLLTSGQYNEQFF. CDR3 nucleotides: TGTGCCAGCAGCTTACTCACTAGCGGACAATACAATGAGCAGTTCTTC. The chain carries TRBV11-2 and TRBJ2-1, with 8 bases identical to TRBD2. CDR1 and CDR2 (germline): SGHAT, FQNNGV. V was pared by 2 bases and J by 4 bases, with 7 bases of the junction left unmatched. There are 16 residues in the CDR3.

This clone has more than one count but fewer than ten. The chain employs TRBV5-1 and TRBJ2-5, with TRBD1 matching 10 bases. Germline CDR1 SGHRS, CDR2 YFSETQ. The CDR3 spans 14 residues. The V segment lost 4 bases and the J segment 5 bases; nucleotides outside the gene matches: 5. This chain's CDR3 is CASSATGGVETQYF. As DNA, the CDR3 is TGCGCCAGCAGCGCGACAGGGGGCGTCGAGACCCAGTACTTC. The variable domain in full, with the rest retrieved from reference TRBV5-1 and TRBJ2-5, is KAGVTQTPRYLIKTRGQQVTLSCSPISGHRSVSWYQQTPGQGLQFLFEYFSETQRNKGNFPGRFSGRQFSNSRSEMNVSTLELGDSALYLCASSATGGVETQYFGPGTRLLVL.

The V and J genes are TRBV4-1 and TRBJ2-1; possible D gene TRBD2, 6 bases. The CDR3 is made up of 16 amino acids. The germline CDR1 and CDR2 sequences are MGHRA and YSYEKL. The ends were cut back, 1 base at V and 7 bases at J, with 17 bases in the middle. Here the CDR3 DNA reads TGCGCCAGCAGCCAAGGTAGCGGTCGAACCTGGAATGAGCAGTTCTTC. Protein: CASSQGSGRTWNEQFF.

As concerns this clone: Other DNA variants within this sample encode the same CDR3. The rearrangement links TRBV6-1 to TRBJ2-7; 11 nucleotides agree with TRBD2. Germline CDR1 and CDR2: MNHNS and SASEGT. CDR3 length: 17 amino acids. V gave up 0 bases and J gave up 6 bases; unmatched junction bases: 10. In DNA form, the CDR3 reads TGTGCCAGCAGTGAAGCCACTAGCGGGAGCTTGCATACCGAGCAGTACTTC. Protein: CASSEATSGSLHTEQYF.

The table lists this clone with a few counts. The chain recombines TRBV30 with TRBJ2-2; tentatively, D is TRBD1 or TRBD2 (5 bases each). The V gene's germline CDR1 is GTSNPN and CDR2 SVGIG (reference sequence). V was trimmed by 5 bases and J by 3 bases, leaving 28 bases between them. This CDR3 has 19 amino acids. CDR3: CAWEKGSGRLIVDTGELFF. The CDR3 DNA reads TGTGCCTGGGAAAAGGGATCGGGACGCCTAATTGTGGACACCGGGGAGCTGTTTTTT.

The CDR3 reads CASSVGPASYEQYF. DNA for the CDR3: TGTGCCAGCAGCGTAGGGCCCGCCTCCTACGAGCAGTACTTC. The rearrangement links TRBV9 to TRBJ2-7; no clear D gene. Germline V gene sequence: CDR1 SGDLS, CDR2 YYNGEE. V lost 0 bases to trimming and J lost 0 bases, with 7 bases between them. The CDR3 spans 14 residues.

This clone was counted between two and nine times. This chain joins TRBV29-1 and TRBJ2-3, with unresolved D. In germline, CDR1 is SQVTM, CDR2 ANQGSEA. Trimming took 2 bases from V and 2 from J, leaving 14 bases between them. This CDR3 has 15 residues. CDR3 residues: CSVETAQSITDTQYF. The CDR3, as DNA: TGCAGCGTTGAAACCGCCCAGAGTATCACAGATACGCAGTATTTT.

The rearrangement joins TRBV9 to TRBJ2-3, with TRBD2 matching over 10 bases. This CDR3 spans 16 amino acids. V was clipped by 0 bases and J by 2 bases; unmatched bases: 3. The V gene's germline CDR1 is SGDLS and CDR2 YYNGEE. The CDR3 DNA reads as TGTGCCAGCAGCGTAGGACTAGCGGGCCCCACAGATACGCAGTATTTT. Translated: CASSVGLAGPTDTQYF.